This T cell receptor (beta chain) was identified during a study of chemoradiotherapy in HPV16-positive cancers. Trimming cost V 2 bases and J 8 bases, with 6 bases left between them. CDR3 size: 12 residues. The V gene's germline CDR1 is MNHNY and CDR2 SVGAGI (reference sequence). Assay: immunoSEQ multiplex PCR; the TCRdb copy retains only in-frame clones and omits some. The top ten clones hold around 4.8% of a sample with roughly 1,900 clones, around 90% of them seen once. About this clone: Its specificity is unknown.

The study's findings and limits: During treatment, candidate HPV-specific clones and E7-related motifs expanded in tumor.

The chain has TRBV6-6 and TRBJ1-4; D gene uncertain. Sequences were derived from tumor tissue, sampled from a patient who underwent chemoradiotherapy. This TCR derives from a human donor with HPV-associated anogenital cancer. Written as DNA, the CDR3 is TGTGCCAGCAGTTACGGTCGGGAAAAACTGTTTTTT. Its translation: CASSYGREKLFF.